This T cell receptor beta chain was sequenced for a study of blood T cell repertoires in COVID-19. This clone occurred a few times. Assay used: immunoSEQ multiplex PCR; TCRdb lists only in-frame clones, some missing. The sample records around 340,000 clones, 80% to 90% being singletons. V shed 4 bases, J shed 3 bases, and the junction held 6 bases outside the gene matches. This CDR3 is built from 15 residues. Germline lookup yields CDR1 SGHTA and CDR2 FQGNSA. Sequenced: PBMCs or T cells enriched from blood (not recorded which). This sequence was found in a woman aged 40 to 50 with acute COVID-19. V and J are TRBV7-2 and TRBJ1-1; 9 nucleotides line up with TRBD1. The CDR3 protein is CASSSTGGIDTEAFF. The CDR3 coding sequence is TGTGCCAGCAGCTCGACAGGGGGGATTGACACTGAAGCTTTCTTT.